This T cell receptor beta chain was found in a study of cytomegalovirus exposure and HLA in healthy donors. The donors belonged to the roughly 130-subject validation cohort, separate from the roughly 670-subject first cohort. Produced via immunoSEQ multiplex PCR; TCRdb's table is partial and in-frame only. The sample contains about 160,000 clones, about 95% of which appear only once. Points on this clone: Its antigen remains unidentified.

Per the germline V gene, CDR1 is SGHRS and CDR2 is YFSETQ. The CDR3 is made up of 15 amino acids. Trimming cost V 4 bases and J 2 bases; bases outside gene matches: 7. Study observations and caveats: It was approximately 150 TCR beta chains that were listed as cytomegalovirus-associated. Reports indicated that the classifier achieved high specificity and sensitivity in diagnosing cytomegalovirus status. Despite most TCR sequences being rare, some public TCRs occurred in many donors.

The sample consisted of PBMCs. The genes are TRBV5-1 and TRBJ1-2, with 8 bases matching TRBD1. The receptor's source is a woman under 30 in good health and CMV-seronegative. CDR3 coding DNA: TGCGCCAGCAGCCCATGGCCAGGGGGCAACTATGGCTACACCTTC. Protein sequence: CASSPWPGGNYGYTF.